Listed below are T cell receptor beta chains from one sample, sequenced in a study of blood T cell repertoires in COVID-19. The assay was immunoSEQ multiplex PCR, and TCRdb's table has in-frame clones only and misses some. The sample includes 330,000 or so clones, 87% of them seen just once. Sequencing used peripheral blood. These receptors all come from a man between 25 and 39 years old with COVID-19, enrolled during active disease. Each CDR3 is given without its conserved first and last residue. The order of the fields is J gene, V gene, CDR3 protein.

j_call: TRBJ1-5; v_call: TRBV19; cdr3_aa: ASSIRGDSNQPQH
j_call: TRBJ2-2; v_call: TRBV7-2; cdr3_aa: ASNVHEGNTGELF
j_call: TRBJ2-5; v_call: TRBV4-1; cdr3_aa: ASSQVYRGTGRETQY
j_call: TRBJ1-4; v_call: TRBV2; cdr3_aa: ASSVLTTNEKLF
j_call: TRBJ2-5; v_call: TRBV9; cdr3_aa: ASTSGGREETQY
j_call: TRBJ1-5; v_call: TRBV2; cdr3_aa: ASNRGNQPQH
j_call: TRBJ2-5; v_call: TRBV28; cdr3_aa: ASSVDLAGGPETQY
j_call: TRBJ2-2; v_call: TRBV5-8; cdr3_aa: ASSLWAGENTGELF
j_call: TRBJ2-5; v_call: TRBV9; cdr3_aa: ASSVEPGVRETQY
j_call: TRBJ1-6; v_call: TRBV6-5; cdr3_aa: ASRLGTDYNSPLH
j_call: TRBJ2-3; v_call: TRBV2; cdr3_aa: AASRDREDTQY
j_call: TRBJ2-7; v_call: TRBV19; cdr3_aa: ASSTGLAYEQY
j_call: TRBJ1-1; v_call: TRBV18; cdr3_aa: ASSPTFGEGLATEAF
j_call: TRBJ2-7; v_call: TRBV15; cdr3_aa: ATSRGTGGSYEQY
j_call: TRBJ1-6; v_call: TRBV12-3/TRBV12-4; cdr3_aa: ASKSGDSPLH
j_call: TRBJ1-2; v_call: TRBV19; cdr3_aa: ASRGTGLNYGYT
j_call: TRBJ2-1; v_call: TRBV7-2; cdr3_aa: ASSLAPSQLAASSYNEQF
j_call: TRBJ1-4; v_call: TRBV28; cdr3_aa: ASSKDSATNEKLF
j_call: TRBJ2-3; v_call: TRBV27; cdr3_aa: ASSWAGAIATQY
j_call: TRBJ2-4; v_call: TRBV7-2; cdr3_aa: ASSTPGLAYAKNIQY
j_call: TRBJ2-5; v_call: TRBV28; cdr3_aa: AKSSLLVLGLADQETQY
j_call: TRBJ1-2; v_call: TRBV5-4; cdr3_aa: ASSLQGYDYGYT
j_call: TRBJ1-2; v_call: TRBV4-3; cdr3_aa: ASSPGQEGNYGYT
j_call: TRBJ1-5; v_call: TRBV6-2/TRBV6-3; cdr3_aa: ASSYRRGGYSNQPQH
j_call: TRBJ2-3; v_call: TRBV5-1; cdr3_aa: ASSGGENTDTQY
j_call: TRBJ2-1; v_call: TRBV4-3; cdr3_aa: ASSQWLDRSGGNEQF
j_call: TRBJ1-1; v_call: TRBV6-5; cdr3_aa: ASSYGHLNTEAF
j_call: TRBJ2-5; v_call: TRBV6-2/TRBV6-3; cdr3_aa: ASSYSRLAPPFINQETQY
j_call: TRBJ2-2; v_call: TRBV12-5; cdr3_aa: ASGLGTSLSGELF
j_call: TRBJ1-1; v_call: TRBV24-1; cdr3_aa: ATSDFSGPTEAF
j_call: TRBJ2-7; v_call: TRBV3-1/TRBV3-2; cdr3_aa: ASSQGQGTYEQY
j_call: TRBJ2-2; v_call: TRBV6-5; cdr3_aa: ASSFDRSNTGELF
j_call: TRBJ1-4; v_call: TRBV4-3; cdr3_aa: ASSPTSAINEKLF
j_call: TRBJ2-7; v_call: TRBV19; cdr3_aa: ASSIKRGGWDEQY
j_call: TRBJ1-4; v_call: TRBV9; cdr3_aa: ASSLRQGPNEKLF
j_call: TRBJ1-1; v_call: TRBV25-1; cdr3_aa: ASSELTAMNTEAF
j_call: TRBJ2-7; v_call: TRBV2; cdr3_aa: ATPQDRSIYEQY
j_call: TRBJ2-1; v_call: TRBV5-1; cdr3_aa: ASSFGQSSYNEQF
j_call: TRBJ2-2; v_call: TRBV11-3; cdr3_aa: ASSFNAGELF
j_call: TRBJ2-7; v_call: TRBV7-3; cdr3_aa: AIPGGRGDEQY